What follows is one T cell receptor (beta chain) and its context. The primer mix had 60 Vbeta and 13 Jbeta primers. Using immunoSEQ multiplex PCR, the repertoire was profiled, and TCRdb retains in-frame clones only, with some absent. In the table there are hundreds of thousands of clones, 80% to 85% of which are singletons. This sample was taken from a study of cytomegalovirus exposure and HLA in healthy donors. Study information: Previous work identified 90 million to 130 million unique TCR beta sequences from around 170 million T cells.

Trimming left V 3 bases short and J 5 bases short, with 13 bases between. The V gene's germline CDR1 is SNHLY and CDR2 FYNNEI. The CDR3 has 14 residues. This clonotype was sampled from a boy between 2 and 10 years old in good health and CMV-seronegative. V is TRBV2 and J is TRBJ2-5; tentatively, D is TRBD2 (6 bases). Material for sequencing was PBMCs. The CDR3 DNA reads as TGTGCCAGCAGTGATAGGAGGGGCGGGGAGACCCAGTACTTC. This encodes CASSDRRGGETQYF.